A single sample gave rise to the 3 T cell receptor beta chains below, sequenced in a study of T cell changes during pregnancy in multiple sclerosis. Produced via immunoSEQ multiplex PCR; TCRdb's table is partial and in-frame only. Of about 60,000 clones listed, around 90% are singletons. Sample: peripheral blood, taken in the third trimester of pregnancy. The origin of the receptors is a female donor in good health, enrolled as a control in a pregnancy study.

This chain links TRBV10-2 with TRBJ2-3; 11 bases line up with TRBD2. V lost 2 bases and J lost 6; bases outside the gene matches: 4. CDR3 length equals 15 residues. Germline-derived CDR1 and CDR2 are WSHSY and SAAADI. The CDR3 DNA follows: TGCGCCAGCAGTGAGCCGGGACTAGCGGACGATACGCAGTATTTT. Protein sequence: CASSEPGLADDTQYF.

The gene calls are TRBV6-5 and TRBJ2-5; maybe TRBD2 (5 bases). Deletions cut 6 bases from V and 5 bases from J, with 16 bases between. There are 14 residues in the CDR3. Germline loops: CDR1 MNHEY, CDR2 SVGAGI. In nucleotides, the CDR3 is TGTGCCAGCAGGAGGGTTAGGATTGGGGAGACCCAGTACTTC. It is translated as CASRRVRIGETQYF.

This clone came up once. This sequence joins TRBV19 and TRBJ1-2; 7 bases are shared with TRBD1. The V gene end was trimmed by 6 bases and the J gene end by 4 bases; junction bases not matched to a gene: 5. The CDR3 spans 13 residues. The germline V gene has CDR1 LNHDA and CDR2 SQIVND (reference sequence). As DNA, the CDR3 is TGTGCCAGTAGCACGGGACAGCTCTATGGCTACACCTTC. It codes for CASSTGQLYGYTF.